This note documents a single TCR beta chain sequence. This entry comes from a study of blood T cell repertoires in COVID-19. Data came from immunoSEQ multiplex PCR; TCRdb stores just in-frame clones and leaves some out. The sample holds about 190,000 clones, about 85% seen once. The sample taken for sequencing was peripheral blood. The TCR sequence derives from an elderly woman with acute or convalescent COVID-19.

CDR3 DNA sequence: TGCGCCAGCAGCTTGGAGTCTCAGTATGGCTACACCTTC. This sequence encodes CASSLESQYGYTF. The gene calls are TRBV5-1 and TRBJ1-2, with unresolved D. Trimming pared 0 bases from V and 5 bases from J, leaving 8 bases between. The CDR3 contains 13 residues. Germline V lookup: CDR1 SGHRS, CDR2 YFSETQ.